This T cell receptor (beta chain) was identified in a study of blood T cell repertoires in COVID-19. Clones were sequenced by immunoSEQ multiplex PCR, and TCRdb holds only the in-frame ones, with some missing. The sample has about 60,000 clones; about 83% are singletons. Germline V gene data show CDR1 as GTSNPN and CDR2 as SVGIG (reference sequence). Trimming removed 1 base at V and 6 bases at J, with 12 bases between. The CDR3 sequence is 14 residues long. Sequencing was performed on peripheral blood. This TCR came from a human donor in a cohort sampled during active COVID-19. V is TRBV30 and J is TRBJ2-2; no reliable D call. The CDR3 spells CAWSAHLFPGELFF. CDR3 bases: TGTGCCTGGAGTGCCCACTTATTTCCCGGGGAGCTGTTTTTT.